This passage covers 19 T cell receptor beta chains from one sample sequenced in a study of T cells in women clearing cervical HPV infection. TCRdb's table, derived via immunoSEQ multiplex PCR, lists solely in-frame clones and lacks some. This repertoire includes about 22,000 clones. What was sequenced was blood buffy coat. The receptors originated from a woman aged 18 to 75 with a cervical HPV16 infection that either progressed to CIN3+ or cleared (not recorded which).

Worth noting for this clone: The missing CDR3 end, 3 residues past where the read stops, is filled in from the germline J gene. V is TRBV19 and J is TRBJ2-7; possible D gene TRBD1, 6 bases. The CDR3 consists of 14 residues. The germline V and J ends were trimmed by 4 bases and 3 bases, with 13 bases remaining between them. The germline V gene has CDR1 LNHDA and CDR2 SQIVND (reference sequence). CDR3 DNA, as far as it was read: TGTGCCAGTAGTAACACAGCAGGGGACTACGAG. Protein sequence: CASSNTAGDYE. The CDR3 reads in full as CASSNTAGDYEQYF.

On this clone: The read falls 3 residues short of the CDR3 end, and the missing part is taken from the germline J gene. The chain carries TRBV19 and TRBJ2-5, with 11 nucleotides matching TRBD2. Germline V gene lookup returns CDR1 LNHDA and CDR2 SQIVND (reference sequence). This CDR3 has 17 amino acids. V gave up 3 bases and J gave up 1 base; unmatched junction bases: 7. The sequenced part of the CDR3 DNA is TGTGCCAGTAGTATGCGACTAGCGGGGAGATCCCAAGAGACC. The encoded protein is CASSMRLAGRSQET. The whole CDR3 is CASSMRLAGRSQETQYF.

Note on this clone: The read ends 3 residues shy of where the CDR3 ends; the end is completed using the germline J gene. V and J are TRBV27 and TRBJ2-5; no clear D. Per the germline V gene, CDR1 is MNHEY and CDR2 is SMNVEV (reference sequence). The V gene lost 3 bases and the J gene lost 0 bases, with 5 bases spanning the gap. The CDR3 consists of 13 residues. CDR3 sequence: CASSLSNQETQYF. The covered CDR3 bases are TGTGCCAGCAGTTTGAGCAACCAAGAGACC.

Note on this clone: The read ends 3 residues before the CDR3 terminus; that terminus is restored from the germline J gene. The chain is built from TRBV4-1 and TRBJ1-4, with D tentatively TRBD1 (5 bases). The CDR3 consists of 13 residues. Between the trimmed V and J ends, which lost 5 bases and 6 bases, there was a span of 10 bases. From germline, CDR1 is MGHRA and CDR2 YSYEKL. Here the CDR3 reads CASSWGGDEKLFF. The part of the CDR3 DNA that was read is TGCGCCAGCAGCTGGGGGGGGGATGAAAAA.

Details on this clone: The CDR3 goes on 3 residues after the read ends, and that part is filled in from the germline J gene. The chain recombines TRBV5-1 with TRBJ2-3, with D hard to call. V lost 4 bases to trimming and J lost 2 bases, with 14 bases between them. The CDR3 covers 15 residues. Germline CDR1 SGHRS, CDR2 YFSETQ. The sequenced CDR3 bases are TGCGCCAGCAGCGGCGGTCTTCCCTTCACAGATACG. Residues: CASSGGLPFTDT. The CDR3 reads in full as CASSGGLPFTDTQYF.

As concerns this clone: From the germline J gene comes the end of the CDR3, since the read stops 3 residues before it. J is TRBJ2-1 and V is TRBV7-3; TRBD2 matches at 10 bases. The junction had 6 bases not matched to a gene; V was cut back by 4 bases and J by 6 bases. The CDR3 runs 15 residues. Per germline, CDR1 SGHTA and CDR2 FQGTGA. The part of the CDR3 DNA that was read is TGTGCCAGCAGCTCCTACCTAGCGGGAGTCAATGAG. It specifies CASSSYLAGVNE. The whole CDR3 region reads CASSSYLAGVNEQFF.

Turning to this clone: The DNA ends 3 residues before the CDR3 does, and the rest of the CDR3 is filled in from the germline J gene. J is TRBJ1-4 and V is TRBV20-1; D ambiguous. From germline, CDR1 is DFQATT and CDR2 SNEGSKA (reference sequence). This CDR3 has 14 amino acids. The part of the CDR3 DNA that was read is TGCAGTGCTAGGCGGACTACCTCTAATTCACCA. Translated: CSARRTTSNSP. The full CDR3 protein reads CSARRTTSNSPLFF.

With respect to this clone: Read coverage stops 3 residues before the CDR3 terminus; the germline J gene supplies the remainder. The chain uses TRBV20-1 and TRBJ1-2; 10 nucleotides match TRBD1. V shed 5 bases, J shed 1 base, and the junction held 7 bases outside the gene matches. Germline assignment: CDR1 DFQATT and CDR2 SNEGSKA (reference sequence). The CDR3 sequence is 15 residues long. Here the CDR3 reads CSAYRQGAGNYGYTF. The sequenced part of the CDR3 DNA is TGCAGTGCTTATCGACAGGGGGCGGGTAACTATGGC.

As to this clone: The read comes to an end 3 residues before the CDR3 does, leaving the germline J gene to fill in the end. The gene calls are TRBV5-6 and TRBJ1-4; the D is unclear. Germline assignment: CDR1 SGHDT and CDR2 YYEEEE. The CDR3 length is 14 residues. The V end was cut by 0 bases, the J end by 4 bases, with 7 bases between. The CDR3 spells CASSLDRYNEKLFF. Incomplete CDR3 DNA: TGTGCCAGCAGCTTGGACAGATATAATGAAAAA.

Notes on this clone: From the germline J gene comes the end of the CDR3, since the read stops 3 residues before it. The rearrangement joins TRBV2 to TRBJ2-3; D may be TRBD2 (6 bases). V was cut by 2 bases and J by 4 bases, with 13 bases left in between. The CDR3 loop spans 15 amino acids. Germline V gene sequence: CDR1 SNHLY, CDR2 FYNNEI. The CDR3 loop is CASSETGLLADTQYF. The sequenced CDR3 bases are TGTGCCAGCAGTGAAACGGGACTCCTGGCAGATACG.

On this clone itself: The read finishes 3 residues shy of the CDR3 end, and the germline J gene is used to complete it. V is TRBV7-6 and J is TRBJ1-6, with TRBD1 matching 9 bases. V was pared by 5 bases and J by 9 bases, with 17 bases of the junction left unmatched. The CDR3 totals 18 residues. CDR1 is SGHVS and CDR2 is FNYEAQ in the germline V gene. The CDR3 bases that were read are TGTGCCAGCAGCCCAACGCGTCCGGGACAGGGTTTTAGTTCACCC. Translated: CASSPTRPGQGFSSP. The complete CDR3 protein is CASSPTRPGQGFSSPLHF.

As for this clone: The CDR3 is cut off 3 residues early in the read; its end comes from the germline J gene. J is TRBJ2-7 and V is TRBV2; TRBD2 agrees at 9 bases. This CDR3 region has 14 residues. Germline loops: CDR1 SNHLY, CDR2 FYNNEI. V lost 8 bases and J lost 2; bases outside the gene matches: 7. The part of the CDR3 DNA that was read is TGTGCCAGCGGGGTGGGCGGGGGGGCCTACGAG. The encoded protein is CASGVGGGAYE. The entire CDR3 sequence reads CASGVGGGAYEQYF.

A remark on this clone: Read coverage stops 3 residues before the CDR3 terminus; the germline J gene supplies the remainder. The V and J genes are TRBV7-8 and TRBJ2-2, with D possibly matching TRBD2 (6 bases). CDR3 size: 15 residues. Germline-derived CDR1 and CDR2 are SGHVS and FQNEAQ. The CDR3 here is CASSPRGRFNEKLFF. The DNA read from the CDR3 is TGTGCCAGCAGCCCTCGGGGGAGATTTAATGAAAAG.

Note on this clone: The CDR3 extends 3 residues past the end of the read, so its final part is completed from the germline J gene. The chain combines TRBV29-1 with TRBJ2-7, with 10 bases aligning to TRBD1. The CDR3 consists of 15 residues. Per germline, CDR1 SQVTM and CDR2 ANQGSEA. Trimming at V came to 0 bases and at J to 4 bases, leaving 6 bases not matched to a gene. The sequenced CDR3 bases are TGCAGCGTTGAAGATAAAGGACAGGGGGTTTACGAG. The encoded protein is CSVEDKGQGVYE. The CDR3 in its entirety is CSVEDKGQGVYEQYF.

A word on this clone: The read ends 3 residues before the CDR3 terminus; that terminus is restored from the germline J gene. This chain connects TRBV5-1 to TRBJ1-3, with D unresolved. Germline lookup yields CDR1 SGHRS and CDR2 YFSETQ. V was trimmed by 5 bases and J by 0 bases, leaving 9 bases between them. This CDR3 has 14 amino acids. The CDR3 is CASSERASGNTIYF. The sequenced part of the CDR3 DNA is TGCGCCAGCAGTGAGCGGGCCTCTGGAAACACC.

In the case of this clone: The CDR3 is cut off 3 residues early in the read; its end comes from the germline J gene. The rearrangement joins TRBV29-1 to TRBJ1-4; possibly TRBD1 for D (6 bases). V lost 6 bases and J lost 2, with 19 bases in between. The germline gives CDR1 SQVTM, CDR2 ANQGSEA. The CDR3 sequence is 16 residues long. The CDR3 loop is CSVERAQGGTNEKLFF. The sequenced part of the CDR3 DNA is TGCAGCGTGGAACGGGCACAGGGTGGGACTAATGAAAAA.

Partial CDR3 DNA: TGTGCCAGCAGTGAACTCTTTCTAGTGGGCAATGAG. Its protein is CASSELFLVGNE. The entire CDR3 protein reads CASSELFLVGNEQFF. V is TRBV6-1 and J is TRBJ2-1; D ambiguous. The CDR3 end is not reached by the read, which stops 3 residues before it; the germline J gene fills it in. CDR1 is MNHNS, CDR2 SASEGT, per germline. Trimming took 2 bases from V and 6 from J, leaving 14 bases between them. The CDR3 covers 15 residues.

As to this clone: The read stops 3 residues short of the end of the CDR3; the missing end is completed from the germline J gene. The rearrangement joins TRBV11-2 to TRBJ2-3, with 13 bases fitting TRBD2. Trimming took 8 bases from V and 8 from J; bases not matched to a gene: 7. Germline lookup yields CDR1 SGHAT and CDR2 FQNNGV. CDR3 size: 14 residues. The CDR3 bases that were read are TGTGCCAGCTTCCCGGGACTAGCGGGGATTACG. Amino acid sequence: CASFPGLAGIT. The whole CDR3 reads CASFPGLAGITQYF.

The CDR3 loop reads CASSLGGGGPNNEQFF. The part of the CDR3 DNA that was read is TGTGCCAGCAGCTTAGGAGGGGGCGGTCCCAACAATGAG. The V call is TRBV7-6, the J call TRBJ2-1, with 7 bases aligning to TRBD1. The missing CDR3 end, 3 residues past where the read stops, is filled in from the germline J gene. The CDR3 runs to 16 residues. Germline lookup yields CDR1 SGHVS and CDR2 FNYEAQ. J gave up 5 bases and V 1 base, and 8 bases lay outside the gene matches.